A selection of T cell receptor beta chains follows, all from one sample in a study of blood T cell repertoires in COVID-19. The data were produced by immunoSEQ multiplex PCR, yet TCRdb's version contains in-frame clones alone and is incomplete. In the table there are some 140,000 clones, around 80% of which are singletons. Sequenced input: peripheral blood. All receptors come from a man aged 55 to 69 with acute or convalescent COVID-19. Both conserved end residues are part of each CDR3. Each record gives: V gene, clone size, J gene, D gene, CDR3 protein, CDR3 DNA. A D gene is named only where the DNA matches it firmly. The listing skips clone size in some rows; elsewhere it reads once, few, many or a size class.

TRBV5-4	-	TRBJ2-1	TRBD2	CASSPGLAGGDEQFF	TGTGCCAGCAGCCCGGGACTAGCGGGAGGCGATGAGCAGTTCTTC
TRBV7-2	few	TRBJ1-1	-	CASSLEAALNTEAFF	TGTGCCAGCAGCTTAGAGGCGGCTTTGAACACTGAAGCTTTCTTT
TRBV4-1	-	TRBJ2-7	TRBD1	CASSQGPQGASDEQYF	TGCGCCAGCAGCCAAGGTCCCCAGGGGGCGTCTGACGAGCAGTACTTC
TRBV2	-	TRBJ1-2	-	CATTRISGGYTF	TGTGCCACCACCAGAATATCTGGCGGCTACACCTTC
TRBV18	-	TRBJ1-1	-	CASSPDRLRTEAFF	TGTGCCAGCTCTCCCGACAGGCTCCGGACTGAAGCTTTCTTT
TRBV28	-	TRBJ1-4	-	CASSLSAGKLFF	TGTGCCAGCAGTTTATCCGCGGGAAAACTGTTTTTT
TRBV5-1	-	TRBJ1-1	-	CASSPRGTEAFF	TGCGCCAGCAGCCCCCGGGGGACTGAAGCTTTCTTT
TRBV19	medium-sized	TRBJ1-2	-	CASSIQGTGGYTF	TGTGCCAGTAGTATCCAGGGTACCGGTGGCTACACCTTC
TRBV21-1	-	TRBJ2-5	-	CASSKYKETSGKEETQYF	TGTGCCAGCAGCAAGTACAAGGAGACTAGCGGGAAAGAAGAGACCCAGTACTTC
TRBV3-1/TRBV3-2	few	TRBJ1-1	-	CASTPARANTEAFF	TGTGCCAGCACCCCGGCCAGGGCGAACACTGAAGCTTTCTTT
TRBV9	once	TRBJ2-2	TRBD1	CASSVGTVNTGELFF	TGTGCCAGCAGCGTGGGGACAGTGAACACCGGGGAGCTGTTTTTT
TRBV19	-	TRBJ2-7	TRBD1	CASSMRQGWEQYF	TGTGCCAGTAGTATGCGACAGGGGTGGGAGCAGTACTTC
TRBV7-2	-	TRBJ2-7	-	CASSPLGPLYEQYF	TGTGCCAGCAGCCCGTTGGGCCCCCTTTACGAGCAGTACTTC
TRBV7-8	-	TRBJ2-2	TRBD1	CASSSLTGRTGELFF	TGTGCCAGCAGCTCTTTGACAGGGCGGACCGGGGAGCTGTTTTTT
TRBV28	-	TRBJ2-1	TRBD2	CASSLEREFDNEQFF	TGTGCCAGCAGTTTGGAGCGGGAGTTTGACAATGAGCAGTTCTTC
TRBV5-1	-	TRBJ2-3	-	CASSLQAETQYF	TGCGCCAGCAGCTTACAGGCAGAAACGCAGTATTTT
TRBV29-1	-	TRBJ1-1	TRBD1	CSVYRGNTEAFF	TGCAGCGTCTACAGGGGAAACACTGAAGCTTTCTTT
TRBV2	-	TRBJ1-4	-	CASRAEAVEKLFF	TGTGCCAGCCGTGCCGAAGCGGTTGAAAAACTGTTTTTT
TRBV29-1	-	TRBJ2-1	-	CSVEEIKRTDFNEQFF	TGCAGCGTTGAAGAGATTAAGCGGACAGACTTTAATGAGCAGTTCTTC
TRBV11-2	once	TRBJ2-1	-	CASSFSVGSAYNEQFF	TGTGCCAGCAGCTTCTCGGTCGGGAGTGCCTACAATGAGCAGTTCTTC
TRBV2	-	TRBJ1-2	-	CASTPSSSGYTF	TGTGCCAGCACCCCCTCCTCGTCTGGCTACACCTTC
TRBV2	-	TRBJ2-1	-	CASSYSSLASYNEQFF	TGTGCCAGCAGCTATTCGAGTCTAGCGTCGTACAATGAGCAGTTCTTC
TRBV10-2	few	TRBJ1-4	TRBD1	CASSESRGREKLFF	TGCGCCAGCAGTGAGTCCAGGGGGCGGGAAAAACTGTTTTTT
TRBV3-1/TRBV3-2	-	TRBJ2-5	-	CASKSRVETQYF	TGTGCCAGCAAGAGCAGGGTGGAGACCCAGTACTTC
TRBV5-6	-	TRBJ2-2	-	CASSFFGSTNTGELFF	TGTGCCAGCAGCTTTTTCGGGAGTACGAACACCGGGGAGCTGTTTTTT
TRBV18	-	TRBJ1-2	-	CASSLAQGNYGYTF	TGTGCCAGCTCATTGGCGCAGGGGAACTATGGCTACACCTTC
TRBV7-9	-	TRBJ2-3	-	CASSLDPGEADTQYF	TGTGCCAGCAGCCTAGATCCGGGGGAGGCAGATACGCAGTATTTT
TRBV7-8	-	TRBJ2-2	TRBD1	CASRSGRTGTGELFF	TGTGCCAGCAGGTCGGGCCGGACAGGAACCGGGGAGCTGTTTTTT
TRBV28	few	TRBJ1-2	-	CASSLAPSGGYTF	TGTGCCAGCAGTTTGGCCCCTTCGGGTGGCTACACCTTC
TRBV5-8	-	TRBJ2-7	-	CASSPRDSRSYEQYF	TGTGCCAGCAGCCCGCGGGACTCTCGATCCTACGAGCAGTACTTC
TRBV27	-	TRBJ2-5	TRBD2	CASSARTSGIATQYF	TGCGCCAGCAGTGCAAGGACTAGCGGGATAGCGACCCAGTACTTC
TRBV7-2	-	TRBJ1-1	-	CASSFRHRNTEAFF	TGTGCCAGCAGCTTCCGACACCGGAACACTGAAGCTTTCTTT
TRBV7-3	-	TRBJ2-7	TRBD1	CASSPEDRADYEQYF	TGTGCCAGCAGCCCCGAGGACAGGGCGGACTACGAGCAGTACTTC
TRBV25-1	-	TRBJ1-3	-	CASSVPGAGNTIYF	TGTGCCAGCAGTGTTCCAGGGGCTGGAAACACCATATATTTT
TRBV18	once	TRBJ1-4	TRBD1	CASSQGGPATNEKLFF	TGTGCCAGCTCCCAGGGGGGACCTGCAACTAATGAAAAACTGTTTTTT
TRBV25-1	-	TRBJ1-5	-	CASRGEGLGNQPQHF	TGTGCCAGCAGAGGGGAGGGTTTGGGCAATCAGCCCCAGCATTTT
TRBV28	-	TRBJ1-2	TRBD1	CASSMTGVFGYTF	TGTGCCAGCAGTATGACAGGGGTCTTTGGCTACACCTTC
TRBV7-9	-	TRBJ1-4	TRBD1	CASTLGQGEEKLFF	TGTGCCAGCACCCTGGGACAGGGAGAAGAAAAACTGTTTTTT
TRBV18	-	TRBJ1-6	-	CASSPRGSDSPLHF	TGTGCCAGCTCACCACGTGGGAGTGATTCACCCCTCCACTTT
TRBV7-2	-	TRBJ1-1	TRBD1	CASSWRTGGGTEAFF	TGTGCCAGCAGCTGGCGGACAGGGGGCGGCACTGAAGCTTTCTTT
TRBV7-2	-	TRBJ2-3	TRBD2	CASSLVELAGEAGTQYF	TGTGCCAGCAGCTTAGTCGAGCTAGCGGGAGAGGCCGGTACGCAGTATTTT
TRBV10-3	-	TRBJ1-2	-	CAISGGLDNYGYTF	TGTGCCATCAGTGGAGGTCTGGATAACTATGGCTACACCTTC
TRBV4-1	-	TRBJ2-7	TRBD1	CASKLRIAGTGEKGDYEQYF	TGCGCCAGCAAACTTAGGATTGCCGGGACAGGGGAAAAAGGGGACTACGAGCAGTACTTC
TRBV7-2	-	TRBJ1-2	-	CASSLRGGGDPSYGYTF	TGTGCCAGCAGCTTAAGAGGAGGGGGGGATCCCTCCTATGGCTACACCTTC
TRBV3-1/TRBV3-2	-	TRBJ2-7	TRBD2	CASSLRTSGRLYEQYF	TGTGCCAGCAGCCTTAGGACTAGCGGGAGACTTTACGAGCAGTACTTC
TRBV6-1	few	TRBJ1-5	-	CASSEAGGPMIREPQHF	TGTGCCAGCAGTGAAGCTGGGGGCCCTATGATCCGGGAGCCCCAGCATTTT
TRBV5-4	-	TRBJ2-2	TRBD1	CASSPGQGYTGELFF	TGTGCCAGCAGCCCGGGACAGGGGTACACCGGGGAGCTGTTTTTT
TRBV18	-	TRBJ1-2	-	CASSLEGQLYGYTF	TGTGCCAGCTCTCTCGAAGGACAGCTCTATGGCTACACCTTC
TRBV5-5	-	TRBJ2-5	TRBD2	CASSKAGGLETQYF	TGTGCCAGCAGCAAAGCGGGAGGGCTGGAGACCCAGTACTTC
TRBV28	-	TRBJ1-4	TRBD1	CASKEGAREKLFF	TGTGCCAGCAAAGAGGGGGCGCGTGAAAAACTGTTTTTT
TRBV5-1	-	TRBJ1-2	-	CASSLDRETNYGYTF	TGCGCCAGCAGCTTGGACAGGGAAACTAACTATGGCTACACCTTC
TRBV19	-	TRBJ2-1	TRBD1	CASSAGQGPYNEQFF	TGTGCCAGTAGTGCGGGACAGGGTCCTTACAATGAGCAGTTCTTC
TRBV25-1	-	TRBJ1-6	-	CASSDQGTSPLHF	TGTGCCAGCAGTGATCAGGGGACCTCACCCCTCCACTTT
TRBV6-2/TRBV6-3	-	TRBJ2-2	TRBD2	CASSYSPRLAGTGTGELFF	TGTGCCAGCAGTTACTCCCCCCGACTAGCGGGAACGGGCACCGGGGAGCTGTTTTTT
TRBV25-1	-	TRBJ2-5	TRBD2	CASSEGGGETQYF	TGTGCCAGCAGTGAGGGCGGGGGGGAGACCCAGTACTTC
TRBV7-9	-	TRBJ2-7	TRBD1	CASSLARTGGVYEQYF	TGTGCCAGCAGCTTAGCGCGGACAGGGGGCGTATACGAGCAGTACTTC
TRBV6-2/TRBV6-3	-	TRBJ2-2	-	CASSSRRDTGELFF	TGTGCCAGCAGTTCTAGGAGGGACACCGGGGAGCTGTTTTTT